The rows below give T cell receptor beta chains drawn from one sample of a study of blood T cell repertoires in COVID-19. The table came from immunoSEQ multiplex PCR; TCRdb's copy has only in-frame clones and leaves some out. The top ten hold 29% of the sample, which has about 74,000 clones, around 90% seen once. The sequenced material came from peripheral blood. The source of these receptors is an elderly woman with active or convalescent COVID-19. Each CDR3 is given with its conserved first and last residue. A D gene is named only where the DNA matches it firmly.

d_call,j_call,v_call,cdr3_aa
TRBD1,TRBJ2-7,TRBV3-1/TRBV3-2,CASTLDRGHEQYF
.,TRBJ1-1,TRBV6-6,CASTLTVNTEAFF
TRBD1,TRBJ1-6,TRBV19,CASRTGANSYNSPLHF
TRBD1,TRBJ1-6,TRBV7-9,CASSLGQGARATLHF
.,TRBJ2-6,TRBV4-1,CASSQDFRGAGANVLTF
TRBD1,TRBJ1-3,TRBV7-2,CASSLGTSTGTGNTIYF
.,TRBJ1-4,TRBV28,CASSKAGGGEKLFF
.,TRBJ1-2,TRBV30,CAWTPGHTGYTF
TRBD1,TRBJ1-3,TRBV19,CASSSTGAGNTIYF
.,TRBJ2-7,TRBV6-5,CASSYYGTYYEQYF
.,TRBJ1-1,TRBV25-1,CASRGPGTEAFF
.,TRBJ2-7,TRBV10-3,CASNGGLGLYEQYF
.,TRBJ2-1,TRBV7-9,CASSSAGWVYEQFF
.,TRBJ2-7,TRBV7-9,CASRPAGLRGNYEQYF
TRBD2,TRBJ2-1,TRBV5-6,CASSLSERGAYNEQFF
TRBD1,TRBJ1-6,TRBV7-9,CASSLANGQASNSPLHF
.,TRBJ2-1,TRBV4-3,CASSQEAQSYYNEQFF
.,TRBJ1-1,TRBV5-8,CASSLPVIGAFF
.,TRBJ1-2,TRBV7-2,CASSVQGPIYGYTF
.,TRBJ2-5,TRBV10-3,CAISAPGQGPVETQYF
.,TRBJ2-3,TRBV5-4,CASSTAGTDTQYF
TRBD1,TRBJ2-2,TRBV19,CASSIAGTGSGELFF